The 21 T cell receptor beta chains presented below share a single source sample, sequenced in a study of CD8+ T cells in alopecia areata. Investigators isolated RNA and reverse transcribed it into cDNA to act as the sequencing template. Method: immunoSEQ multiplex PCR; TCRdb's copy keeps in-frame clones and lacks some. The sample lists under 200,000 clones, just over 65% occurring once. The sample's treatment: oral pan-JAK inhibitor, 5-10 mg twice daily. The specimen comprised CD4+ T cells sorted from blood, sampled at week 4, from a patient treated with tofacitinib. These receptors originate from a human donor with alopecia areata.

This clone was picked up a small number of times. The CDR3 here is CASSNWGLQAKNIQYF. The CDR3, as DNA: TGTGCCAGCAGCAACTGGGGCCTACAAGCCAAAAACATTCAGTACTTC. The chain has TRBV5-6 and TRBJ2-4, with D tentatively TRBD1 (5 bases). The CDR3 has 16 amino acids. CDR1 and CDR2 from the germline V gene are SGHDT and YYEEEE. V was shortened by 4 bases and J by 0 bases, with 14 bases between the two germline ends. The whole variable domain, remainder taken from reference TRBV5-6 and TRBJ2-4, is DAGVTQSPTHLIKTRGQQVTLRCSPKSGHDTVSWYQQALGQGPQFIFQYYEEEERQRGNFPDRFSGHQFPNYSSELNVNALLLGDSALYLCASSNWGLQAKNIQYFGAGTRLSVL.

This clone was counted once. The chain combines TRBV25-1 with TRBJ1-6, with 9 bases aligning to TRBD1. The CDR3 spans 15 residues. The germline V gene encodes CDR1 MGHDK and CDR2 SYGVNS. V trimming: 3 bases; J trimming: 10 bases; junction bases outside the gene matches: 7. CDR3 sequence: CASSEGQGGWSPLHF. DNA for the CDR3: TGTGCCAGCAGTGAGGGACAGGGTGGATGGTCACCCCTCCACTTT.

This chain connects TRBV18 to TRBJ2-5, with a tentative D call TRBD1 (5 bases). This CDR3 is 14 amino acids long. Deletions cut 3 bases from V and 5 bases from J, with 13 bases between. Germline loops: CDR1 KGHSH, CDR2 LQKENI. Written as DNA, the CDR3 is TGTGCCAGCTCACCGACAGATGTCCGGGAGACCCAGTACTTC. It codes for CASSPTDVRETQYF.

The table lists this clone with a few counts. This chain connects TRBV27 to TRBJ1-1; 7 bases match TRBD1. CDR1 and CDR2 from the germline V gene are MNHEY and SMNVEV (reference sequence). Trimming cost V 2 bases and J 4 bases; bases outside gene matches: 7. This CDR3 is 15 amino acids long. In DNA form, the CDR3 reads TGTGCCAGCAGTTTAGGATACAGGGGTCCCACTGAAGCTTTCTTT. This encodes CASSLGYRGPTEAFF.

The J gene is TRBJ2-3, the V gene TRBV7-2; unclear D gene. V was clipped by 7 bases and J by 4 bases, with 6 bases between them. CDR3 size: 11 residues. CDR1 is SGHTA, CDR2 FQGNSA, per germline. The CDR3 here is CASTPADTQYF. For the CDR3, the DNA is TGTGCCAGCACCCCCGCAGATACGCAGTATTTT. The variable domain in full, completed from reference TRBV7-2 and TRBJ2-3, reads GAGVSQSPSNKVTEKGKDVELRCDPISGHTALYWYRQSLGQGLEFLIYFQGNSAPDKSGLPSDRFSAERTGGSVSTLTIQRTQQEDSAVYLCASTPADTQYFGPGTRLTVL.

The J gene is TRBJ2-7, the V gene TRBV6-5, with 10 bases identical to TRBD1. V gave up 0 bases and J gave up 4 bases; unmatched junction bases: 6. Germline V lookup: CDR1 MNHEY, CDR2 SVGAGI. This CDR3 is built from 16 residues. The CDR3 bases are TGTGCCAGCAGTTACTCCTTGCCGGGACAGGGGTACGAGCAGTACTTC. It translates to CASSYSLPGQGYEQYF.

V and J are TRBV5-1 and TRBJ1-5, with no clear D. Between the trimmed V and J ends, which lost 0 bases and 5 bases, there was a span of 6 bases. The CDR3 loop spans 13 amino acids. CDR1 and CDR2 (germline): SGHRS, YFSETQ. CDR3 loop: CASSLDGDQPQHF. CDR3 bases: TGCGCCAGCAGCTTGGACGGTGATCAGCCCCAGCATTTT.

The chain has TRBV30 and TRBJ1-1; maybe TRBD1 (5 bases). Trimming shortened V by 4 bases and J by 1 base, and 10 bases separated the two germline ends. The CDR3 spans 13 residues. The V gene's germline CDR1 is GTSNPN and CDR2 SVGIG (reference sequence). The CDR3 DNA follows: TGTGCCTGGATGCGCAGGGAGAACACTGAAGCTTTCTTT. It is translated as CAWMRRENTEAFF.

The V and J genes are TRBV25-1 and TRBJ1-2, with a tentative D call TRBD1 (6 bases). With 1 base removed from V and 7 bases from J, the gap between germline ends came to 22 bases. The CDR3 runs to 17 residues. In germline, CDR1 is MGHDK, CDR2 SYGVNS. CDR3 sequence reads: CASSESVPGELLSGYTF. The CDR3 coding sequence is TGTGCCAGCAGTGAATCGGTACCAGGGGAATTACTAAGTGGCTACACCTTC.

This clone is a singleton in its sample. V usage is TRBV2 and J usage is TRBJ2-5, with TRBD2 identical over 8 bases. This CDR3 is 13 amino acids long. Germline trimming cut 5 bases from V and 3 bases from J; bases unmatched to any gene: 2. CDR1 SNHLY and CDR2 FYNNEI come from the germline V gene. The CDR3 coding sequence is TGTGCCAGCAGTTCAGCGGGGGAAGAGACCCAGTACTTC. It specifies CASSSAGEETQYF.

The rearrangement links TRBV29-1 to TRBJ1-1, with D unresolved. Germline lookup yields CDR1 SQVTM and CDR2 ANQGSEA. Trimming removed 5 bases at V and 0 bases at J, with 1 base between. The CDR3 covers 10 residues. CDR3 sequence reads: CSVLNTEAFF. CDR3 coding DNA: TGCAGCGTTTTGAACACTGAAGCTTTCTTT.

The DNA of the CDR3 is TGTGCCTGGAGCATAGGAGGGGGGGCTGCCGAGCAGTACTTC. Protein sequence: CAWSIGGGAAEQYF. This chain connects TRBV30 to TRBJ2-7, with D possibly TRBD2 on 7 matching bases. In germline, CDR1 is GTSNPN, CDR2 SVGIG (reference sequence). Trimming took 3 bases from V and 6 from J, leaving 18 bases between them. The CDR3 loop spans 14 amino acids.

This clone appeared a single time. This sample includes further DNA sequences coding for the same CDR3. The chain links TRBV7-2 to TRBJ1-6, with TRBD1 matching over 9 bases. There are 14 residues in the CDR3. Unmatched junction bases numbered 0, after V lost 1 base and J lost 8 bases. Per the germline V gene, CDR1 is SGHTA and CDR2 is FQGNSA. CDR3 sequence reads: CASSLGQGDSPLHF. The CDR3 nucleotides read TGTGCCAGCAGCTTAGGACAGGGGGATTCACCCCTCCACTTT.

The CDR3 nucleotides are TGTGCCTGGAGTAGGGGACTTTATGAAAAACTGTTTTTT. Its protein product is CAWSRGLYEKLFF. The genes are TRBV30 and TRBJ1-4; the D gene is possibly TRBD1 (5 bases). The germline V gene encodes CDR1 GTSNPN and CDR2 SVGIG (reference sequence). Trimming stripped 2 bases from V and 6 bases from J, with 10 bases between. The CDR3 is made up of 13 amino acids.

The chain recombines TRBV29-1 with TRBJ2-7, with D hard to call. The CDR3 runs 11 residues. Germline V gives CDR1 SQVTM, CDR2 ANQGSEA. Trimming stripped 4 bases from V and 0 bases from J, with 4 bases between. The CDR3 DNA sequence: TGCAGCGTTGCGATCTCCTACGAGCAGTACTTC. Amino acids: CSVAISYEQYF.

The rearrangement joins TRBV30 to TRBJ2-7, with D perhaps being TRBD1 or TRBD2 (6 bases each). Germline-derived CDR1 and CDR2 are GTSNPN and SVGIG (reference sequence). CDR3 size: 16 residues. V shed 0 bases and J shed 0 bases, with 15 bases lying between them. For the CDR3, the DNA is TGTGCCTGGAGTGTAGAGGGGGGCCCAAACTCCTACGAGCAGTACTTC. Translated, it gives CAWSVEGGPNSYEQYF.

The chain combines TRBV4-2 with TRBJ2-3; 11 bases fit TRBD2. This CDR3 has 18 amino acids. From germline, CDR1 is LGHNA and CDR2 YNFKEQ. V trimming: 0 bases; J trimming: 7 bases; junction bases outside the gene matches: 12. Here the CDR3 reads CASSQDPIAGGPPHTQYF. DNA for the CDR3: TGTGCCAGCAGCCAAGATCCGATAGCGGGGGGGCCACCACATACGCAGTATTTT.

The chain links TRBV30 to TRBJ1-1, with a tentative D call TRBD1 (5 bases). Germline CDR1 GTSNPN, CDR2 SVGIG (reference sequence). Trimming removed 3 bases from V and 3 bases from J, with 11 bases in between. The CDR3 totals 13 residues. The CDR3 nucleotides read TGTGCCTGGAGCTCGGGGCTGGACACTGAAGCTTTCTTT. This sequence encodes CAWSSGLDTEAFF.

This clone was found a few times. V and J are TRBV29-1 and TRBJ2-7; D is unresolved. V lost 0 bases to trimming and J lost 3 bases, with 3 bases between them. This CDR3 region has 11 residues. Germline V lookup: CDR1 SQVTM, CDR2 ANQGSEA. The CDR3 is CSVEEVYEQYF. The CDR3 DNA follows: TGCAGCGTTGAAGAGGTCTACGAGCAGTACTTC.

The V and J genes are TRBV29-1 and TRBJ1-2; TRBD1 aligns across 12 bases. Germline V lookup: CDR1 SQVTM, CDR2 ANQGSEA. The CDR3 is 16 residues long. Unmatched junction bases numbered 10, after V lost 0 bases and J lost 8 bases. This CDR3 is CSVEDPQGQGAFGYTF. For the CDR3, the DNA is TGCAGCGTTGAAGATCCTCAGGGACAGGGGGCGTTCGGCTACACCTTC.

The chain carries TRBV4-3 and TRBJ1-6, with 9 bases identical to TRBD1. CDR1 and CDR2 from the germline V gene are LGHNA and YSLEER. V dropped 1 base and J dropped 1; count of bases not matched to a gene: 11. There are 20 residues in the CDR3. CDR3 sequence (DNA): TGCGCCAGCAGCCAAGGGCCACCGCTACAGGGGGCGTCCTATAATTCACCCCTCCACTTT. It yields the protein CASSQGPPLQGASYNSPLHF.